This entry describes one T cell receptor beta chain. The antigen is undetermined. The sample comes from a study of T cell responses to AZD1222 COVID-19 vaccine. Whole-study results and caveats: Two doses of AZD1222 preceded a rise in Spike-specific TCR breadth and depth. Only six or seven AZD1222 recipients tested seropositive at baseline. Targeting of unmutated variant regions was reportedly seen in nearly half of spike-specific TCRs. Repertoires were obtained solely post-peak T cell response.

Profiling relied on immunoSEQ multiplex PCR, and the TCRdb table lists in-frame clones only, not all of them. The sample has approximately 170,000 clones, 70% to 90% seen once; the top ten hold 11%. The source was peripheral blood, collected 28 days after the second AZD1222 dose. The receptor comes from an adult who received the AZD1222 COVID-19 vaccine.

DNA of the CDR3: TGTGCCAGCAGCGTCGACAGGGGAAGTGGCTACACCTTC. This codes for CASSVDRGSGYTF. V usage is TRBV5-4 and J usage is TRBJ1-2; TRBD1 matches at 8 bases. From germline, CDR1 is SGHNT and CDR2 YYREEE (reference sequence). The CDR3 contains 13 residues. V shed 4 bases, J shed 7 bases, and the junction held 6 bases outside the gene matches.